The 22 T cell receptor beta chains reported below all come from one sample, sequenced in a study of early T cells in non-severe SARS-CoV-2 infection. MiXCR was run by TCRdb on the 5' RACE reads, yielding one entry per CDR3 protein. The sample lists 60,000 or so distinct CDR3 sequences, roughly 12% occurring once. The sample was whole blood, taken at baseline. Every receptor here comes from an adult who was a healthcare worker with PCR-confirmed SARS-CoV-2 infection or an uninfected control (not recorded which).

The chain carries TRBV11-3 and TRBJ2-1; no clear D. V lost 0 bases to trimming and J lost 9 bases, with 12 bases between them. Germline V gene data show CDR1 as SGHNT and CDR2 as YENEEA. The CDR3 contains 14 residues. CDR3 DNA: TGTGCCAGCAGCTTAGAAGGTTGGAGCGTTGAGCAGTTCTTC. Translated: CASSLEGWSVEQFF.

In its sample, this clonotype was seen many times. The CDR3 nucleotides are TGTGCCAGCGGCAGGACTCCTAACAATGAGCAGTTCTTC. It yields the protein CASGRTPNNEQFF. The chain carries TRBV12-3 or TRBV12-4 and TRBJ2-1, with D possibly being TRBD2 (5 bases). The V and J ends lost 8 bases and 5 bases respectively, with 13 bases between them. The length of the CDR3 is 13 residues.

The gene calls are TRBV5-6 and TRBJ2-1; TRBD2 matches at 7 bases. The CDR3 totals 14 residues. Germline-derived CDR1 and CDR2 are SGHDT and YYEEEE. With V trimmed by 2 bases and J by 4 bases, 3 bases remained unmatched. CDR3 DNA: TGTGCCAGCAGCTTCCGGGGGGTGTACAATGAGCAGTTCTTC. Translated, it gives CASSFRGVYNEQFF.

This clonotype was detected only a few times. This rearrangement joins TRBV11-2 to TRBJ1-6, with D maybe TRBD1 (6 bases). The V and J ends lost 5 bases and 9 bases respectively, with 17 bases between them. The germline V gene has CDR1 SGHAT and CDR2 FQNNGV. The CDR3 has 15 amino acids. The CDR3 DNA follows: TGTGCCAGCAGCACCCTACAGGGAATAGGTTCACCCCTCCACTTT. Protein sequence: CASSTLQGIGSPLHF.

As for this clonotype: One end of the junction does not line up with germline, which may come from a read error. The CDR3 sequence is CVISEARDGGGNTIYF. The DNA for the CDR3 is TGTGTCATCAGTGAAGCCCGGGATGGCGGTGGAAACACCATATATTTT. V is TRBV10-3 and J is TRBJ1-3; D unresolved. Germline V gene sequence: CDR1 ENHRY, CDR2 SYGVKD. This CDR3 contains 16 residues.

This clonotype showed up just a few times. This chain connects TRBV5-1 to TRBJ2-7; tentative D call: TRBD2 (5 bases). The CDR3 totals 13 residues. V lost 4 bases to trimming and J lost 2 bases, with 10 bases between them. The germline gives CDR1 SGHRS, CDR2 YFSETQ. As DNA, the CDR3 is TGCGCCAGCAGCCCGGACGGGACCTACGAGCAGTACTTC. Translating it yields CASSPDGTYEQYF.

The chain links TRBV6-5 to TRBJ2-7, with D perhaps TRBD1 or TRBD2 (5 bases each). Germline lookup yields CDR1 MNHEY and CDR2 SVGAGI. V shed 0 bases and J shed 6 bases, with 15 bases lying between them. CDR3 size: 15 residues. In nucleotides, the CDR3 is TGTGCCAGCAGTTACTCGTCCGGGGCGGCGATCGAGCAGTACTTC. Protein: CASSYSSGAAIEQYF.

This clonotype has at least ten counts. The CDR3 sequence is CASRTRGRDEQYF. For the CDR3, the DNA is TGTGCTAGTAGAACCAGGGGCAGGGACGAGCAGTACTTC. The chain employs TRBV12-5 and TRBJ2-7; possible D gene TRBD1, 6 bases. V lost 8 bases, J lost 5 bases, and 16 bases lay in between. Germline lookup yields CDR1 LGHNT and CDR2 FRNRAP. This CDR3 spans 13 amino acids.

This clonotype turned up a few times. This chain links TRBV23-1 with TRBJ2-2; no definite D call. TRBV23-1 is an open reading frame, and its role is uncertain. V was trimmed by 11 bases and J by 5 bases, leaving 3 bases between them. The CDR3 covers 9 residues. The chain's CDR3 is CASTGELFF. The CDR3 DNA follows: TGCGCCTCGACCGGGGAGCTGTTTTTT.

The chain uses TRBV7-2 and TRBJ2-1, with D tentatively TRBD2 (6 bases). Trimming pared 1 base from V and 2 bases from J, leaving 9 bases between. The CDR3 covers 15 residues. Per the germline V gene, CDR1 is SGHTA and CDR2 is FQGNSA. CDR3 loop: CASSLGGLPYNEQFF. The CDR3 nucleotides read TGTGCCAGCAGCTTAGGGGGACTTCCCTACAATGAGCAGTTCTTC.

This chain links TRBV4-3 with TRBJ2-7, with no clear D. The CDR3 is 13 amino acids. Germline CDR1 is LGHNA and CDR2 is YSLEER. V was pared by 0 bases and J by 3 bases, with 6 bases between. This CDR3 reads CASSQDSSYEQYF. The CDR3 DNA reads TGCGCCAGCAGCCAAGATTCCAGCTACGAGCAGTACTTC.

This clonotype was counted between two and nine times. This chain uses TRBV28 with TRBJ2-4; D is possibly TRBD1 or TRBD2 (5 bases each). The germline V gene has CDR1 MDHEN and CDR2 SYDVKM. V was clipped by 6 bases and J by 8 bases, with 23 bases between them. CDR3 length equals 16 residues. The CDR3 region is CASRTGTARWLDIQYF. CDR3 DNA: TGTGCCAGCAGGACGGGGACGGCCCGCTGGTTGGACATTCAGTACTTC.

The sample holds many counts of this clonotype. The chain combines TRBV27 with TRBJ2-5; D perhaps matches TRBD1 (8 bases). Germline V gene sequence: CDR1 MNHEY, CDR2 SMNVEV (reference sequence). The V end lost 6 bases, the J end lost 4 bases, and 18 bases lay between the germline ends. The CDR3 has 15 residues. CDR3 sequence: CASSRTGRGIETQYF. The CDR3 region has the DNA TGTGCCAGCAGCCGGACAGGGAGGGGAATAGAGACCCAGTACTTC.

The gene calls are TRBV14 and TRBJ2-7; D not certain. Germline V lookup: CDR1 SGHDN, CDR2 FVKESK. V was pared by 0 bases and J by 1 base, with 4 bases between. The CDR3 extends over 13 amino acids. DNA of the CDR3: TGTGCCAGCAGCCAAGATGGGTCCTACGAGCAGTACTTC. Residues: CASSQDGSYEQYF.

The chain couples TRBV24-1 to TRBJ2-2, with a tentative D call TRBD2 (6 bases). The germline gives CDR1 KGHDR, CDR2 SFDVKD. The CDR3 is made up of 15 amino acids. Trimming took 3 bases from V and 4 from J, leaving 11 bases between them. The CDR3 protein is CATSDARGPTGELFF. In nucleotides, the CDR3 is TGTGCCACCAGTGATGCGCGGGGTCCCACCGGGGAGCTGTTTTTT.

In its sample, this clonotype was seen a few times. CDR3 coding DNA: TGTGCCAGCAGCTTAAAGGGAGGGCGAGAGACCCAGTACTTC. It codes for CASSLKGGRETQYF. The chain carries TRBV7-9 and TRBJ2-5; 7 bases are shared with TRBD2. CDR1 is SEHNR and CDR2 is FQNEAQ in the germline V gene (reference sequence). This CDR3 has 14 amino acids. With 2 bases clipped from V and 4 bases from J, the junction kept 4 bases outside the gene matches.

V is TRBV6-6 and J is TRBJ1-2; D is unclear. The V and J ends lost 6 bases and 0 bases respectively, with 14 bases between them. The CDR3 has 15 residues. Germline-derived CDR1 and CDR2 are MNHNY and SVGAGI (reference sequence). The CDR3 DNA is TGTGCCAGCAGCAAGGGCGCGGACGCTAACTATGGCTACACCTTC. Amino acids: CASSKGADANYGYTF.

The gene calls are TRBV2 and TRBJ2-1, with TRBD2 identical over 11 bases. The germline CDR1 and CDR2 sequences are SNHLY and FYNNEI. This CDR3 is built from 17 residues. V shed 9 bases, J shed 3 bases, and the junction held 13 bases outside the gene matches. The CDR3 region has the DNA TGTGCCAGTATAAGGGAGACTAGCGGGAATCTCTACAATGAGCAGTTCTTC. Encoded protein: CASIRETSGNLYNEQFF.

This clonotype appeared a few times. V and J are TRBV12-3 or TRBV12-4 and TRBJ2-1, with 11 bases identical to TRBD2. Losses at the gene ends were 6 bases for V and 9 bases for J; bases not matched to a gene: 10. The CDR3 runs to 15 residues. The CDR3 is CASSGTSGDPPEQFF. The CDR3 coding sequence is TGTGCCAGCAGCGGGACTAGCGGAGACCCACCTGAGCAGTTCTTC.

This clonotype was seen at least ten times. V gene TRBV28 combines with J gene TRBJ2-7; D ambiguous. V lost 5 bases and J 2 bases, leaving 4 bases between the germline ends. This CDR3 region has 11 residues. Germline V CDR1 and CDR2: MDHEN, SYDVKM. CDR3 sequence reads: CASSRPYEQYF. CDR3 nucleotide sequence: TGTGCCAGCAGTCGGCCCTACGAGCAGTACTTC. Filled out from reference TRBV28 and TRBJ2-7, the complete variable domain reads DVKVTQSSRYLVKRTGEKVFLECVQDMDHENMFWYRQDPGLGLRLIYFSYDVKMKEKGDIPEGYSVSREKKERFSLILESASTNQTSMYLCASSRPYEQYFGPGTRLTVT.

This clonotype was seen more than once but under ten times. The chain is built from TRBV29-1 and TRBJ2-5; either TRBD1 or TRBD2 may fit D (6 bases each). From germline, CDR1 is SQVTM and CDR2 ANQGSEA. The CDR3 is 14 amino acids. The V and J ends lost 5 bases and 3 bases respectively, with 16 bases between them. CDR3 nucleotide sequence: TGCAGCGTTCCTACCCCAGGGGAGGAAGAGACCCAGTACTTC. As protein: CSVPTPGEEETQYF.

The CDR3 DNA sequence: TGTGCCAGCAGCCAAGAACACTCCTTCACTGAAGCTTTCTTT. Its translation is CASSQEHSFTEAFF. The J gene is TRBJ1-1, the V gene TRBV4-2, with unresolved D. V was clipped by 0 bases and J by 4 bases, with 9 bases between them. This CDR3 is built from 14 residues. Germline-derived CDR1 and CDR2 are LGHNA and YNFKEQ.